These 25 T cell receptor beta chains came from one sample sequenced in a study of T cell responses to AZD1222 COVID-19 vaccine. The method was immunoSEQ multiplex PCR; TCRdb's version includes in-frame clones alone and lacks a portion of them. The table has 100,000 to 110,000 clones, 80% to 95% seen once; the top ten hold roughly 1.8%. This specimen consisted of peripheral blood, obtained on day 0 of AZD1222 vaccination. All receptors derive from an adult in good health.

This chain connects TRBV4-1 to TRBJ2-3, with D possibly being TRBD1 (6 bases). CDR3 length equals 15 residues. V was pared by 9 bases and J by 0 bases, with 16 bases between. The V gene's germline CDR1 is MGHRA and CDR2 YSYEKL. The CDR3 is CASTRGSPSTDTQYF. DNA of the CDR3: TGCGCCAGTACCAGGGGCTCCCCTAGCACAGATACGCAGTATTTT.

The sample holds one count of this clone. The chain recombines TRBV6-2 or TRBV6-3 with TRBJ2-1; TRBD2 agrees at 12 bases. The CDR3 spans 16 residues. Trimming took 4 bases from V and 7 from J; bases not matched to a gene: 8. Germline CDR1 MNHEY, CDR2 SVGEGT. The CDR3 nucleotides are TGTGCCAGCAGTTGGGCTAGCGGGAGGGCGGGGAATGAGCAGTTCTTC. It yields the protein CASSWASGRAGNEQFF.

This chain uses TRBV9 with TRBJ2-7, with TRBD2 matching 7 bases. CDR1 SGDLS and CDR2 YYNGEE come from the germline V gene. The CDR3 sequence is 15 residues long. J was trimmed by 3 bases and V by 0 bases; bases with no gene match: 6. CDR3 sequence reads: CASSVEAGAVYEQYF. The CDR3 bases are TGTGCCAGCAGCGTAGAGGCGGGAGCGGTCTACGAGCAGTACTTC.

The chain recombines TRBV7-2 with TRBJ2-3; TRBD2 agrees at 9 bases. Germline loops: CDR1 SGHTA, CDR2 FQGNSA. The CDR3 length is 16 residues. Unmatched junction bases numbered 5, after V lost 4 bases and J lost 0 bases. Here the CDR3 reads CASSSGGLASTDTQYF. In DNA, the CDR3 is TGTGCCAGCAGCTCCGGTGGACTAGCGAGCACAGATACGCAGTATTTT.

This rearrangement joins TRBV4-2 to TRBJ1-5; tentative D call: TRBD1 (5 bases). From germline, CDR1 is LGHNA and CDR2 YNFKEQ. This CDR3 has 15 residues. Trimming left V 0 bases short and J 6 bases short, with 12 bases between. The CDR3 loop reads CASSQERGAGQPQHF. The CDR3 DNA is TGTGCCAGCAGCCAAGAGAGAGGGGCGGGTCAGCCCCAGCATTTT.

The chain joins TRBV5-1 to TRBJ1-6; unclear D gene. Trimming stripped 4 bases from V and 6 bases from J, with 8 bases between. CDR1 and CDR2 (germline): SGHRS, YFSETQ. The CDR3 contains 13 residues. CDR3 region: CASSPRTNSPLHF. DNA for the CDR3: TGCGCCAGCAGCCCGAGGACTAATTCACCCCTCCACTTT.

The rearrangement links TRBV6-6 to TRBJ2-1; TRBD2 agrees at 12 bases. This CDR3 comprises 15 residues. Germline-derived CDR1 and CDR2 are MNHNY and SVGAGI (reference sequence). V shed 8 bases, J shed 4 bases, and the junction held 6 bases outside the gene matches. For the CDR3, the DNA is TGTGCCAGCCGACGGGGGACTAGCGGGTACAATGAGCAGTTCTTC. It translates to CASRRGTSGYNEQFF.

The CDR3 region is CASSQSLAGGGDEQFF. The CDR3 nucleotides read TGTGCCAGCAGCCAGTCGCTAGCGGGAGGGGGTGATGAGCAGTTCTTC. This sequence joins TRBV4-2 and TRBJ2-1; 12 bases fit TRBD2. The CDR3 has 16 amino acids. Germline assignment: CDR1 LGHNA and CDR2 YNFKEQ. The V segment lost 3 bases and the J segment 8 bases; nucleotides outside the gene matches: 8.

The rearrangement links TRBV19 to TRBJ2-1; TRBD2 might be the D (7 bases). V was trimmed by 5 bases and J by 0 bases, leaving 17 bases between them. Germline lookup yields CDR1 LNHDA and CDR2 SQIVND (reference sequence). The CDR3 totals 17 residues. CDR3 protein: CASSGGGGTYSYNEQFF. CDR3 coding DNA: TGTGCCAGTAGTGGGGGGGGCGGCACCTACTCCTACAATGAGCAGTTCTTC.

The rearrangement links TRBV6-5 to TRBJ2-1; 11 nucleotides agree with TRBD2. The V gene end was trimmed by 6 bases and the J gene end by 7 bases; junction bases not matched to a gene: 8. Germline V gives CDR1 MNHEY, CDR2 SVGAGI. This CDR3 is built from 15 residues. CDR3 sequence reads: CASRNIAGGSNEQFF. The CDR3 DNA sequence: TGTGCCAGCAGGAACATAGCGGGAGGGTCGAATGAGCAGTTCTTC.

The chain carries TRBV5-1 and TRBJ1-2; D gene unclear. Trimming shortened V by 4 bases and J by 0 bases, and 10 bases separated the two germline ends. Germline V gene lookup returns CDR1 SGHRS and CDR2 YFSETQ. The CDR3 spans 14 residues. In DNA, the CDR3 is TGCGCCAGCAGCCGTGAACCGCCTAACTATGGCTACACCTTC. Translating it yields CASSREPPNYGYTF. Drawing the rest from reference TRBV5-1 and TRBJ1-2, the complete variable domain is KAGVTQTPRYLIKTRGQQVTLSCSPISGHRSVSWYQQTPGQGLQFLFEYFSETQRNKGNFPGRFSGRQFSNSRSEMNVSTLELGDSALYLCASSREPPNYGYTFGSGTRLTVV.

The chain carries TRBV12-3 or TRBV12-4 and TRBJ2-2; TRBD2 agrees at 7 bases. The junction had 7 bases not matched to a gene; V was cut back by 7 bases and J by 11 bases. The CDR3 contains 12 residues. This chain's CDR3 is CASNGLDGELFF. As DNA, the CDR3 is TGTGCCAGCAATGGACTAGATGGTGAGCTGTTTTTT.

This chain links TRBV28 with TRBJ1-2; D gene unclear. Trimming removed 6 bases at V and 8 bases at J, with 13 bases between. This CDR3 is 12 amino acids long. Germline assignment: CDR1 MDHEN and CDR2 SYDVKM. The CDR3, as DNA: TGTGCCAGCAGACTACCCCTGGGAGGCTACACCTTC. Protein: CASRLPLGGYTF.

The CDR3 DNA sequence: TGCAGCGTTGAAGATCAACAGGCGAACACCGGGGAGCTGTTTTTT. It yields the protein CSVEDQQANTGELFF. The chain recombines TRBV29-1 with TRBJ2-2; D is perhaps TRBD1 (5 bases). V shed 0 bases and J shed 0 bases, with 8 bases lying between them. CDR1 is SQVTM, CDR2 ANQGSEA, per germline. This CDR3 is built from 15 residues.

The V and J genes are TRBV7-9 and TRBJ2-2; D is unclear. Germline values: CDR1 SEHNR, CDR2 FQNEAQ (reference sequence). V was cut by 4 bases and J by 6 bases, with 24 bases left in between. The length of the CDR3 is 18 residues. The CDR3 DNA reads TGTGCCAGCAGCTCCCCCCGCCCCAAGGCCACGAAGGCCGGGGAGCTGTTTTTT. Translated: CASSSPRPKATKAGELFF.

This clone was counted once. This chain connects TRBV28 to TRBJ2-7; 7 bases agree with TRBD1. This CDR3 is built from 13 residues. V dropped 6 bases and J dropped 4; count of bases not matched to a gene: 6. The germline CDR1 and CDR2 sequences are MDHEN and SYDVKM. DNA of the CDR3: TGTGCCAGCAGAACAGGACAGGAATACGAGCAGTACTTC. Translation gives CASRTGQEYEQYF.

The V call is TRBV7-9, the J call TRBJ1-5, with D perhaps matching TRBD1 (6 bases). From germline, CDR1 is SEHNR and CDR2 FQNEAQ (reference sequence). This CDR3 is built from 15 residues. The V end lost 4 bases, the J end lost 0 bases, and 10 bases lay between the germline ends. CDR3 in amino acids: CASSSQGYSNQPQHF. The CDR3 bases are TGTGCCAGCAGCTCACAGGGCTATAGCAATCAGCCCCAGCATTTT. The full variable domain, its missing parts supplied by reference TRBV7-9 and TRBJ1-5, is DTGVSQNPRHKITKRGQNVTFRCDPISEHNRLYWYRQTLGQGPEFLTYFQNEAQLEKSRLLSDRFSAERPKGSFSTLEIQRTEQGDSAMYLCASSSQGYSNQPQHFGDGTRLSIL.

For the CDR3, the DNA is TGTGCCAGCAGCCCACAGACTAGCGGATACTCCTACAATGAGCAGTTCTTC. It codes for CASSPQTSGYSYNEQFF. The chain is built from TRBV7-6 and TRBJ2-1; TRBD2 matches at 9 bases. Germline V gives CDR1 SGHVS, CDR2 FNYEAQ. The J segment lost 0 bases and the V segment lost 5 bases, leaving 8 bases of the junction unmatched. CDR3 length: 17 amino acids.

The chain uses TRBV18 and TRBJ1-1; TRBD1 aligns across 9 bases. V shed 5 bases and J 3 bases; nucleotides not matched to a gene: 7. This CDR3 contains 15 residues. The germline V gene has CDR1 KGHSH and CDR2 LQKENI. The CDR3 DNA reads TGTGCCAGCTCAGCTTCCGGGACAGGGCACACTGAAGCTTTCTTT. It translates to CASSASGTGHTEAFF.

The chain carries TRBV27 and TRBJ2-1, with 9 bases matching TRBD2. The CDR3 has 15 amino acids. Germline values: CDR1 MNHEY, CDR2 SMNVEV (reference sequence). V lost 5 bases and J lost 5; bases outside the gene matches: 7. CDR3 protein: CASSQLAGSNNEQFF. The CDR3 nucleotides are TGTGCCAGCAGTCAACTAGCGGGTAGTAACAATGAGCAGTTCTTC.

This chain links TRBV3-1 (or the pseudogene TRBV3-2) with TRBJ1-2; D possibly corresponds to TRBD1 (5 bases). CDR1 is LGHDT, CDR2 YNNKEL, per germline (reference sequence). This CDR3 is 13 amino acids long. V was shortened by 6 bases and J by 3 bases, with 11 bases between the two germline ends. The CDR3 bases are TGTGCCAGCAGTCCCACGGGGGACTATGGCTACACCTTC. This gives the protein CASSPTGDYGYTF.

CDR3 DNA: TGTGCCAGTACAGGGCCGTGGAATGAGCAGTTCTTC. Its translation is CASTGPWNEQFF. J is TRBJ2-1 and V is TRBV2; a possible D gene is TRBD1 (6 bases). The CDR3 contains 12 residues. CDR1 SNHLY and CDR2 FYNNEI come from the germline V gene. V was pared by 9 bases and J by 7 bases, with 13 bases between.

This clone has just one count. The chain uses TRBV27 and TRBJ1-6; tentative D call: TRBD1 (6 bases). This CDR3 spans 16 amino acids. Deletions cut 5 bases from V and 8 bases from J, with 19 bases between. From germline, CDR1 is MNHEY and CDR2 SMNVEV (reference sequence). The CDR3 loop is CASSNTGAQGYSPLHF. CDR3 DNA sequence: TGTGCCAGCAGTAATACGGGAGCTCAGGGGTATTCACCCCTCCACTTT.

The V call is TRBV10-3, the J call TRBJ2-7; D not resolved. This CDR3 spans 12 amino acids. CDR1 and CDR2 (germline): ENHRY, SYGVKD. The germline V and J ends were trimmed by 9 bases and 6 bases, with 15 bases remaining between them. The CDR3 reads CAIRSGRLEQYF. The CDR3 DNA reads TGTGCCATTCGTTCGGGTAGGCTCGAGCAGTACTTC.

This clone is a singleton in its sample. The chain combines TRBV28 with TRBJ2-7; a possible D gene is TRBD2 (5 bases). Trimming took 6 bases from V and 7 from J, leaving 16 bases between them. The CDR3 sequence is 13 residues long. Germline CDR1 reads MDHEN; CDR2 reads SYDVKM. The chain's CDR3 is CASSRAGIREQYF. CDR3 sequence (DNA): TGTGCCAGCAGCCGGGCCGGGATACGGGAGCAGTACTTC. Variable domain in full (rest from reference TRBV28 and TRBJ2-7): DVKVTQSSRYLVKRTGEKVFLECVQDMDHENMFWYRQDPGLGLRLIYFSYDVKMKEKGDIPEGYSVSREKKERFSLILESASTNQTSMYLCASSRAGIREQYFGPGTRLTVT.